Listed below are T cell receptor beta chains from one sample, sequenced in a study of blood T cell repertoires in COVID-19. Profiled with immunoSEQ multiplex PCR; TCRdb holds only in-frame clones, not every one. The profile covers about 190,000 clones, with roughly 80% appearing a single time and approximately 12% taken by the ten largest. Sequencing was done on a sample of peripheral blood. These receptors all come from a man between 50 and 59 years old who had recovered from COVID-19. Each CDR3 is given with its conserved first and last residue. D genes are given only for firm matches. Some rows mark clone size as missing; the rest say once, few, many or name a class of expanded clone.

>NA|TRBV4-2|NA|TRBJ1-4
TGTGCCAGCAGCCAAGATCTAGCAAAACTGTTTTTT
CASSQDLAKLFF
>NA|TRBV11-2|NA|TRBJ2-3
TGTGCCAGCAGCTTAGCCCTGAGCACAGATACGCAGTATTTT
CASSLALSTDTQYF
>few|TRBV30|NA|TRBJ1-1
TGTGCCTGGAGTGTAAGGCGGTCAGAAGCTTTCTTT
CAWSVRRSEAFF
>NA|TRBV27|TRBD2|TRBJ2-3
TGTGCCAGCAGTTTTAGCGGGAGGCCTTCAGATACGCAGTATTTT
CASSFSGRPSDTQYF
>NA|TRBV14|TRBD2|TRBJ2-1
TGTGCCAGCAGCCTGACTAGCGGGAGCCGTAATGAGCAGTTCTTC
CASSLTSGSRNEQFF
>few|TRBV7-2|TRBD1|TRBJ1-1
TGTGCCAGCAGCTTAGCTTTTGGTGGGCAGGGGGTCAGTCAAGCTTTCTTT
CASSLAFGGQGVSQAFF
>NA|TRBV28|TRBD2|TRBJ2-7
TGTGCCAGCAGAGGGGGGTCTAGCGGGAGCTACGAGCAGTACTTC
CASRGGSSGSYEQYF
>NA|TRBV7-9|TRBD1|TRBJ1-5
TGTGCCAGCAGCCCTTGGCCAGGGGGAGGCGGCAATCAGCCCCAGCATTTT
CASSPWPGGGGNQPQHF
>NA|TRBV28|TRBD1|TRBJ2-3
TGTGCCAGCAGCCAGACGACAGGGGGCCCAGATACGCAGTATTTT
CASSQTTGGPDTQYF
>NA|TRBV6-2/TRBV6-3|NA|TRBJ2-3
TGTGCCAGCAGCCAGTGGTACCGAACTCCTAGCACAGATACGCAGTATTTT
CASSQWYRTPSTDTQYF
>NA|TRBV3-1/TRBV3-2|NA|TRBJ2-1
TGTGCCAGCAGCCAAGGTGTAGTGGAGGCGGGTGAGCAGTTCTTC
CASSQGVVEAGEQFF
>NA|TRBV7-6|TRBD1|TRBJ1-2
TGTGCCAGCAGCTCGTACGGGACAGGTCCTGCAGATTATGGCTACACCTTC
CASSSYGTGPADYGYTF
>NA|TRBV9|TRBD2|TRBJ2-7
TGTGCCAGCAGCGTAGGAATCGGGGGGTACTACGAGCAGTACTTC
CASSVGIGGYYEQYF
>NA|TRBV5-6|NA|TRBJ2-1
TGTGCCAGCAGCTTGACCGACAAGAGCTCCTACAATGAGCAGTTCTTC
CASSLTDKSSYNEQFF
>NA|TRBV5-1|TRBD1|TRBJ2-3
TGCGCCAGCTATCCGGGACAGGGGGGGATAGATACGCAGTATTTT
CASYPGQGGIDTQYF
>NA|TRBV5-1|TRBD2|TRBJ2-7
TGCGCCAGCAGCTTGGAAGTGACTAGCGGGAGCTCCTACGAGCAGTACTTC
CASSLEVTSGSSYEQYF
>NA|TRBV5-4|NA|TRBJ2-1
TGTGCCAGCAGCTTGGACTTAGTGGGGCAGGGTGGGAATGAGCAGTTCTTC
CASSLDLVGQGGNEQFF
>NA|TRBV5-1|TRBD2|TRBJ2-7
TGCGCCAGCAGCGGGGGTAGCGGGAGCTCCTACGAGCAGTACTTC
CASSGGSGSSYEQYF
>NA|TRBV6-5|NA|TRBJ2-1
TGTGCCAGCAGTTACTCGAGAGTGGTGGTTGGTGAGCAGTTCTTC
CASSYSRVVVGEQFF
>NA|TRBV27|TRBD2|TRBJ2-7
TGTGCCAGCAGTGGGGGACTAGCGGGACTTCAGTCCTACGAGCAGTACTTC
CASSGGLAGLQSYEQYF
>NA|TRBV14|TRBD1|TRBJ1-1
TGTGCCAGCAGCCCTCAGGGGGCCGGTGAAGCTTTCTTT
CASSPQGAGEAFF
>NA|TRBV25-1|TRBD1|TRBJ1-6
TGTGCCAGCAGTCACCGGGACAGGGCGAATTCACCCCTCCACTTT
CASSHRDRANSPLHF
>NA|TRBV29-1|NA|TRBJ1-1
TGCAGCGTTCAGTGGACAGATCTACCCACTGAAGCTTTCTTT
CSVQWTDLPTEAFF
>NA|TRBV19|NA|TRBJ2-2
TGTGCCAGTAGTCCACTCGGGAGTGGGTCCGGGGAGCTGTTTTTT
CASSPLGSGSGELFF
>NA|TRBV7-8|TRBD1|TRBJ2-5
TGTGCCAGCAGCACCGACAGGGTGGAGACCCAGTACTTC
CASSTDRVETQYF
>few|TRBV6-4|NA|TRBJ2-3
TGTGCCAGCGGCCCCGGGACAAGCACAGATACGCAGTATTTT
CASGPGTSTDTQYF
>NA|TRBV19|NA|TRBJ1-1
TGTGCCAGTAGTCGACAGCGAAACACTGAAGCTTTCTTT
CASSRQRNTEAFF
>NA|TRBV7-3|NA|TRBJ2-1
TGTGCCAGCAGCTTAACGGGAGGGGGCAATGAGCAGTTCTTC
CASSLTGGGNEQFF
>once|TRBV3-1/TRBV3-2|NA|TRBJ2-7
TGTGCCAGCAGCCTACAGGGTGGGGTGGGCGAGCAGTACTTC
CASSLQGGVGEQYF
>NA|TRBV28|TRBD1|TRBJ1-5
TGTGCCAGCAGCACCGGACAGGGTGGAAGCAATCAGCCCCAGCATTTT
CASSTGQGGSNQPQHF
>once|TRBV19|NA|TRBJ1-4
TGTGCCAGTAGTCCGGACAGTGTTGCAACTAATGAAAAACTGTTTTTT
CASSPDSVATNEKLFF
>NA|TRBV29-1|TRBD2|TRBJ2-7
TGCAGCGTACCGGGACTAGAGAGCTCCGAGCAGTACTTC
CSVPGLESSEQYF
>NA|TRBV19|TRBD1|TRBJ1-3
TGTGCCAGTAGTACACAGGGGGCCTCTGGAAACACCATATATTTT
CASSTQGASGNTIYF
>NA|TRBV10-3|NA|TRBJ2-1
TGTGCCATCAGTGATAGCGGAAAGGTCTCCTACAATGAGCAGTTCTTC
CAISDSGKVSYNEQFF
>NA|TRBV4-2|TRBD1|TRBJ2-1
TGTGCCAGCAGCCAAGATGGGGGACAGGGAGTCTTCAATGAGCAGTTCTTC
CASSQDGGQGVFNEQFF
>NA|TRBV27|NA|TRBJ1-5
TGTGCCAGCAGTGTCGAGGGCTATAGCAATCAGCCCCAGCATTTT
CASSVEGYSNQPQHF